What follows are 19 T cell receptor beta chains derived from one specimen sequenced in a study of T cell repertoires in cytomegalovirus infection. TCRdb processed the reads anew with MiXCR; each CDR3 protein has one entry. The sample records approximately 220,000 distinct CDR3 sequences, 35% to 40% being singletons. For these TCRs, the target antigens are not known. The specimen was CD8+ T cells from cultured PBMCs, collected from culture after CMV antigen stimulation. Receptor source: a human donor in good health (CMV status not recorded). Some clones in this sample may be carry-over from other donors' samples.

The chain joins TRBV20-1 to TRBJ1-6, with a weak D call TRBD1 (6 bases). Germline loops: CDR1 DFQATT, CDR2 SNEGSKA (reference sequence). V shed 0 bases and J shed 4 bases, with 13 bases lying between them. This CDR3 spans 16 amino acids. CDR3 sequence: CSARDFAGQYNSPLHF. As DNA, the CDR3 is TGCAGTGCTAGAGATTTCGCGGGACAATATAATTCACCCCTCCACTTT.

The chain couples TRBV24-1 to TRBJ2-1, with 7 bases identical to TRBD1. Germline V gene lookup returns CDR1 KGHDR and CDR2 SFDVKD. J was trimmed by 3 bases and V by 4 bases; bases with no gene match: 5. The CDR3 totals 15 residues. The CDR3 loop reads CATSDPGQDYNEQFF. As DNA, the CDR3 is TGTGCCACCAGTGACCCCGGACAGGACTACAATGAGCAGTTCTTC.

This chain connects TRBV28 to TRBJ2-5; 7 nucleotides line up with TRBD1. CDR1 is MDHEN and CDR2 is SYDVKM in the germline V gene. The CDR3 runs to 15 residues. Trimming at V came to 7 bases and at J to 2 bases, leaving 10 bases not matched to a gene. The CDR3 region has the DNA TGTGCCAGCATCACGCAGGGGGTGGGGCAAGAGACCCAGTACTTC. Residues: CASITQGVGQETQYF.

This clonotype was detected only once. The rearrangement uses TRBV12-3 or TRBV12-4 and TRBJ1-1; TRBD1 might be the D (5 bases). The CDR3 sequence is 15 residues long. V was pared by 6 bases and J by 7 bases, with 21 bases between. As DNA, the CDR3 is TGTGCCAGCAGCCTTCCTGGGACCCTAGGGGATGAAGCTTTCTTT. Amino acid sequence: CASSLPGTLGDEAFF.

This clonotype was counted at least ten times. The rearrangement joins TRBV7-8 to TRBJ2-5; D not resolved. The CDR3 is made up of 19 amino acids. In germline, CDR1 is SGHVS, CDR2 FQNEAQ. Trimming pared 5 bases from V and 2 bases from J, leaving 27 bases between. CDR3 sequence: CASSATLLTSIHEQETQYF. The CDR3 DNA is TGTGCCAGCAGCGCAACCCTCCTAACGAGTATACACGAACAAGAGACCCAGTACTTC.

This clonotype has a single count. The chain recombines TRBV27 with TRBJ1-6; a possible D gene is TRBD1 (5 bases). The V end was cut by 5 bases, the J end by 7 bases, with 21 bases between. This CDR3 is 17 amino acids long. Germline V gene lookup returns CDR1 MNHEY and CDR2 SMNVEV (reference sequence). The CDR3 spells CASSPQVGDLWNSPLHF. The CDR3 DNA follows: TGTGCCAGCAGTCCGCAGGTAGGGGACCTTTGGAATTCACCCCTCCACTTT.

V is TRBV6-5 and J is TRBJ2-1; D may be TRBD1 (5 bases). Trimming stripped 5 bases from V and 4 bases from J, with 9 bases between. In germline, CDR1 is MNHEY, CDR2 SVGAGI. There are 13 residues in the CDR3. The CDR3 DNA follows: TGTGCCAGCAGTCTACAGGAGTACAATGAGCAGTTCTTC. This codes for CASSLQEYNEQFF.

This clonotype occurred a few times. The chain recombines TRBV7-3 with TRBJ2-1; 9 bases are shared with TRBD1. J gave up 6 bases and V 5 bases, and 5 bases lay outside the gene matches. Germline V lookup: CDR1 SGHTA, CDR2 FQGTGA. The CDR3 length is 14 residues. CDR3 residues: CASSLLGQGNEQFF. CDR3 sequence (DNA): TGTGCCAGCAGCCTTTTGGGACAGGGCAATGAGCAGTTCTTC. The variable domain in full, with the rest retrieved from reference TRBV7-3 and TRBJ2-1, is GAGVSQTPSNKVTEKGKYVELRCDPISGHTALYWYRQSLGQGPEFLIYFQGTGAADDSGLPNDRFFAVRPEGSVSTLKIQRTERGDSAVYLCASSLLGQGNEQFFGPGTRLTVL.

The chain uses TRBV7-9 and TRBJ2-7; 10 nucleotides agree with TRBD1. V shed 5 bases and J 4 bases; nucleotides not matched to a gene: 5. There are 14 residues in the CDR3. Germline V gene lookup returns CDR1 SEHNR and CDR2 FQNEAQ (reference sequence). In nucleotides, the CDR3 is TGTGCCAGCAGCCCAAGGACAGGGGGGTACGAGCAGTACTTC. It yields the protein CASSPRTGGYEQYF.

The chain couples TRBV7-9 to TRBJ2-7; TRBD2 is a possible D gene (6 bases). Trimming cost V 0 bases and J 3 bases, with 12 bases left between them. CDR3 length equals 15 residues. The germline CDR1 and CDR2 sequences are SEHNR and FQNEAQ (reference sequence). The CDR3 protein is CASSLAMTGDYEQYF. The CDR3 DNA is TGTGCCAGCAGCTTAGCGATGACGGGGGACTACGAGCAGTACTTC.

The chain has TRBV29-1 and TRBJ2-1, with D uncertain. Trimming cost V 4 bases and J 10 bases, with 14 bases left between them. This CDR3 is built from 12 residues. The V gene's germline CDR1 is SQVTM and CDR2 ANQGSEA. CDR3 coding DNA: TGCAGCGTTGCAGACCCTTATCTCGAGCAGTTCTTC. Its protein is CSVADPYLEQFF.

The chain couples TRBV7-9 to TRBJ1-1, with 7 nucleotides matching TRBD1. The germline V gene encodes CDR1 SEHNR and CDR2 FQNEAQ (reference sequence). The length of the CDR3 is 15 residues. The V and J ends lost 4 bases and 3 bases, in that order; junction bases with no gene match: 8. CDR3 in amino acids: CASSSQGTHYTEAFF. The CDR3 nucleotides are TGTGCCAGCAGCTCACAGGGGACCCATTACACTGAAGCTTTCTTT.

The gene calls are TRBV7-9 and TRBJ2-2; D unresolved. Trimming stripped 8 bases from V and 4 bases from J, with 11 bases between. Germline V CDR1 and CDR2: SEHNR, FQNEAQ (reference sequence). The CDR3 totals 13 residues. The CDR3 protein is CASGRGLTGELFF. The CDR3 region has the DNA TGTGCCAGCGGACGAGGCCTCACCGGGGAGCTGTTTTTT.

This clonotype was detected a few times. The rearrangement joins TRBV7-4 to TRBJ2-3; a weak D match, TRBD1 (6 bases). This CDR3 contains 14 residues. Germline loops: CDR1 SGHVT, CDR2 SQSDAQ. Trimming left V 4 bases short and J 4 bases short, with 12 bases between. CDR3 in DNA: TGTGCCAGCAGCTCCCCCAGGGGTGCAGATACGCAGTATTTT. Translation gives CASSSPRGADTQYF.

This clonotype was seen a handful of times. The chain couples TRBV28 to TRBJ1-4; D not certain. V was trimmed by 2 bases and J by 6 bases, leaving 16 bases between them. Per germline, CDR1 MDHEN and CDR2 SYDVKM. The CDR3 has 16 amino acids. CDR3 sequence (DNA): TGTGCCAGCAGTTTACCGAGGGTAGGGATGGATGAAAAACTGTTTTTT. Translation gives CASSLPRVGMDEKLFF.

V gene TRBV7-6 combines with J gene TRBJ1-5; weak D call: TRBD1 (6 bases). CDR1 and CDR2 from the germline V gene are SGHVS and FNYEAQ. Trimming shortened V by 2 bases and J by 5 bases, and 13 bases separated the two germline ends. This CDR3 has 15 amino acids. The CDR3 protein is CASSLSRGEYQPQHF. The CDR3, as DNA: TGTGCCAGCAGCTTATCGAGGGGGGAATATCAGCCCCAGCATTTT. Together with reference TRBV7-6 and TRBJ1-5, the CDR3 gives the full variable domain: GAGVSQSPRYKVTKRGQDVALRCDPISGHVSLYWYRQALGQGPEFLTYFNYEAQQDKSGLPNDRFSAERPEGSISTLTIQRTEQRDSAMYRCASSLSRGEYQPQHFGDGTRLSIL.

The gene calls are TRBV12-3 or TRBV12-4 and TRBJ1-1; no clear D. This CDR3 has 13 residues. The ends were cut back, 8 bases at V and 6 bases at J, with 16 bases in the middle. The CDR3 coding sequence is TGTGCCAGCCAAGACGGCCCGGACGCTGAAGCTTTCTTT. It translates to CASQDGPDAEAFF.

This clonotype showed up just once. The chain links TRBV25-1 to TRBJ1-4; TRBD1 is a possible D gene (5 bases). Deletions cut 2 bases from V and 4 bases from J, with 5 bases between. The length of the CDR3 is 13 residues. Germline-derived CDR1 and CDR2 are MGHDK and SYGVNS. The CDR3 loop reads CASSEGGNEKLFF. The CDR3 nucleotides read TGTGCCAGCAGTGAAGGGGGTAATGAAAAACTGTTTTTT.

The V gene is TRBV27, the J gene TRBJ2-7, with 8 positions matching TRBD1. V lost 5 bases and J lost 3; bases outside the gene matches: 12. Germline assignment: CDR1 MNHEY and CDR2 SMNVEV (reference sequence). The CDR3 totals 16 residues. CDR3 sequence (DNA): TGTGCCAGCAGTGTACCCCCAGGACAGGGTATCTACGAGCAGTACTTC. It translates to CASSVPPGQGIYEQYF.